A single sample gave rise to the 26 T cell receptor beta chains below, sequenced in a study of CD8+ T cells in alopecia areata. Reverse transcription of extracted RNA yielded cDNA, which provided the sequencing template. Some clones are missing from TCRdb's copy, which holds only in-frame ones; the method was immunoSEQ multiplex PCR. The data hold around 100,000 clones, with around 84% observed a single time. Documented treatment: oral pan-JAK inhibitor, 5-10 mg twice daily. Source: CD8+ T cells sorted from blood, taken at roughly week 30, from a patient treated with tofacitinib. Receptor source: a human donor with alopecia areata.

The CDR3 DNA reads as TGTGCCAGCAGCTTAGGCCTAGCGGGGACCCAGTACTTC. It specifies CASSLGLAGTQYF. This chain uses TRBV13 with TRBJ2-5, with TRBD2 identical over 8 bases. The germline V gene encodes CDR1 PRHDT and CDR2 FYEKMQ (reference sequence). Trimming at V came to 0 bases and at J to 7 bases, leaving 1 base not matched to a gene. The CDR3 spans 13 residues. The full variable domain, rest sourced from reference TRBV13 and TRBJ2-5, is AAGVIQSPRHLIKEKRETATLKCYPIPRHDTVYWYQQGPGQDPQFLISFYEKMQSDKGSIPDRFSAQQFSDYHSELNMSSLELGDSALYFCASSLGLAGTQYFGPGTRLLVL.

The rearrangement uses TRBV4-1 and TRBJ1-2; D is ambiguous. The ends were cut back, 0 bases at V and 4 bases at J, with 9 bases in the middle. The germline CDR1 and CDR2 sequences are MGHRA and YSYEKL. This CDR3 region has 14 residues. The CDR3 region has the DNA TGCGCCAGCAGCCAAGAGAGGGTCAGCTATGGCTACACCTTC. The encoded protein is CASSQERVSYGYTF.

This CDR3 is CASSLPGLAGVGDTQYF. CDR3 bases: TGTGCCAGCAGTTTACCGGGACTAGCGGGAGTTGGAGATACGCAGTATTTT. This sequence joins TRBV27 and TRBJ2-3, with 14 bases lining up with TRBD2. Germline assignment: CDR1 MNHEY and CDR2 SMNVEV (reference sequence). CDR3 length: 17 residues. The J segment lost 5 bases and the V segment lost 2 bases, leaving 6 bases of the junction unmatched.

This clone appeared once. The CDR3: CASTNGLGNNEQFF. The CDR3 DNA reads TGCGCCAGCACCAACGGACTAGGGAACAATGAGCAGTTCTTC. The V gene is TRBV5-1, the J gene TRBJ2-1; 7 bases fit TRBD2. V lost 6 bases, J lost 5 bases, and 8 bases stayed unmatched. The CDR3 is made up of 14 amino acids. The germline CDR1 and CDR2 sequences are SGHRS and YFSETQ.

The CDR3 bases are TGCAGCGTTATACAGGGGGAGGCCTACGAGCAGTACTTC. Amino acids: CSVIQGEAYEQYF. The rearrangement joins TRBV29-1 to TRBJ2-7; 8 bases map to TRBD1. This CDR3 is built from 13 residues. CDR1 is SQVTM, CDR2 ANQGSEA, per germline. V lost 5 bases and J lost 2; bases outside the gene matches: 5.

The table lists this clone with a count of one. This chain connects TRBV11-1 to TRBJ1-1, with D unclear. V shed 1 base and J shed 6 bases, with 6 bases lying between them. CDR3 length equals 12 residues. From germline, CDR1 is SGHAT and CDR2 FQDESV (reference sequence). CDR3 DNA sequence: TGTGCCAGCAGCTTAGAAAGTTCTGAAGCTTTCTTT. This sequence encodes CASSLESSEAFF.

The genes are TRBV9 and TRBJ2-5, with 8 positions matching TRBD1. V lost 3 bases and J lost 3; bases outside the gene matches: 10. The CDR3 is 16 amino acids. Germline assignment: CDR1 SGDLS and CDR2 YYNGEE. CDR3 sequence reads: CASSAGGGGQEETQYF. DNA of the CDR3: TGTGCCAGCAGCGCCGGAGGAGGGGGACAGGAAGAGACCCAGTACTTC.

This sequence joins TRBV7-9 and TRBJ2-1, with 8 bases matching TRBD2. The junction had 4 bases not matched to a gene; V was cut back by 1 base and J by 5 bases. Germline CDR1 and CDR2: SEHNR and FQNEAQ (reference sequence). The CDR3 covers 15 residues. CDR3: CASSLVLAGNNEQFF. In nucleotides, the CDR3 is TGTGCCAGCAGCTTAGTATTAGCGGGAAACAATGAGCAGTTCTTC. The variable domain in full, completed from reference TRBV7-9 and TRBJ2-1, reads DTGVSQNPRHKITKRGQNVTFRCDPISEHNRLYWYRQTLGQGPEFLTYFQNEAQLEKSRLLSDRFSAERPKGSFSTLEIQRTEQGDSAMYLCASSLVLAGNNEQFFGPGTRLTVL.

The chain recombines TRBV27 with TRBJ2-5; the D call may be TRBD1 or TRBD2 (5 bases each). The J call is doubtful: the DNA matches TRBJ2-7 better. The CDR3 runs 15 residues. The germline V gene has CDR1 MNHEY and CDR2 SMNVEV (reference sequence). The CDR3 region is CASSPYAGGGYEQYF. CDR3 DNA: TGTGCCAGCAGTCCCTATGCGGGTGGGGGCTACGAGCAGTACTTC.

The chain uses TRBV27 and TRBJ2-7, with D perhaps TRBD1 or TRBD2 (5 bases each). CDR3 length: 13 residues. V dropped 3 bases and J dropped 4 bases, with 10 bases sitting between them. Looked up from germline, CDR1 is MNHEY and CDR2 is SMNVEV (reference sequence). In DNA form, the CDR3 reads TGTGCCAGCAGTTTTATAGGGGAGTACGAGCAGTACTTC. It translates to CASSFIGEYEQYF.

The gene calls are TRBV5-4 and TRBJ1-2; the match to TRBD1 covers 7 bases. The CDR3 runs to 17 residues. CDR1 and CDR2 (germline): SGHNT, YYREEE (reference sequence). V lost 4 bases to trimming and J lost 0 bases; unmatched junction nucleotides: 12. In DNA form, the CDR3 reads TGTGCCAGCAGCCCGCAGACAGGGAATCGAGCTAACTATGGCTACACCTTC. Protein product: CASSPQTGNRANYGYTF.

The rearrangement links TRBV4-2 to TRBJ2-7; 8 nucleotides line up with TRBD2. CDR3 length: 14 residues. V trimming: 4 bases; J trimming: 5 bases; junction bases outside the gene matches: 7. Germline CDR1 reads LGHNA; CDR2 reads YNFKEQ. CDR3 amino acids: CASSPSGGVDEQYF. In nucleotides, the CDR3 is TGTGCCAGCAGCCCATCCGGGGGGGTCGACGAGCAGTACTTC.

The table lists this clone with a count of one. The gene calls are TRBV29-1 and TRBJ2-1; possibly TRBD2 for D (6 bases). Trimming took 4 bases from V and 5 from J, leaving 12 bases between them. Looked up from germline, CDR1 is SQVTM and CDR2 is ANQGSEA. This CDR3 is 13 amino acids long. Here the CDR3 reads CSVVGIADNEQFF. The CDR3 DNA reads as TGCAGCGTTGTCGGGATAGCGGACAATGAGCAGTTCTTC.

This chain uses TRBV7-6 with TRBJ2-5, with D perhaps TRBD2 (5 bases). CDR3 length equals 15 residues. Germline loops: CDR1 SGHVS, CDR2 FNYEAQ. Trimming took off 0 bases at V and 3 bases at J, with 11 bases between the two ends. This CDR3 reads CASSLASEAEETQYF. CDR3 nucleotide sequence: TGTGCCAGCAGCTTAGCCTCGGAGGCAGAAGAGACCCAGTACTTC.

V usage is TRBV7-8 and J usage is TRBJ1-5; D is undetermined. The length of the CDR3 is 15 residues. Trimming removed 2 bases from V and 2 bases from J, with 10 bases in between. In germline, CDR1 is SGHVS, CDR2 FQNEAQ. The CDR3 region is CASSLSGGGNQPQHF. DNA of the CDR3: TGTGCCAGCAGCTTATCGGGAGGTGGCAATCAGCCCCAGCATTTT.

The gene calls are TRBV4-2 and TRBJ2-3, with D hard to call. Germline CDR1 and CDR2: LGHNA and YNFKEQ. This CDR3 has 16 residues. Trimming removed 3 bases at V and 0 bases at J, with 13 bases between. The CDR3 loop reads CASSQLTQTSTDTQYF. CDR3 DNA sequence: TGTGCCAGCAGCCAGCTTACACAGACTAGCACAGATACGCAGTATTTT.

The chain links TRBV7-2 to TRBJ1-1; no clear D gene. CDR1 is SGHTA and CDR2 is FQGNSA in the germline V gene. V was cut by 5 bases and J by 5 bases, with 15 bases left in between. This CDR3 comprises 14 residues. The CDR3 reads CASSPMAVGTEAFF. The DNA for the CDR3 is TGTGCCAGCAGCCCAATGGCGGTCGGGACTGAAGCTTTCTTT.

This clone has more than one count but fewer than ten. The V and J genes are TRBV6-1 and TRBJ1-2; weak D call: TRBD1 (5 bases). CDR3 length: 11 residues. Germline CDR1 is MNHNS and CDR2 is SASEGT. Trimming stripped 11 bases from V and 6 bases from J, with 13 bases between. CDR3: CAERQGDGYTF. CDR3 bases: TGTGCCGAACGGCAGGGAGATGGCTACACCTTC.

CDR3 nucleotide sequence: TGCGCCAGCAGCTTGAAAGAAGGGGAAGGGACTGAAGCTTTCTTT. Translating gives CASSLKEGEGTEAFF. V usage is TRBV5-1 and J usage is TRBJ1-1; weak D call: TRBD1 (5 bases). V shed 1 base and J shed 5 bases, with 15 bases lying between them. The CDR3 is made up of 15 amino acids. The germline CDR1 and CDR2 sequences are SGHRS and YFSETQ.

V gene TRBV4-2 combines with J gene TRBJ2-1, with 9 bases aligning to TRBD2. This CDR3 is built from 17 residues. V trimming: 4 bases; J trimming: 4 bases; junction bases outside the gene matches: 11. Germline assignment: CDR1 LGHNA and CDR2 YNFKEQ. The chain's CDR3 is CASSPKPAGGFYNEQFF. For the CDR3, the DNA is TGTGCCAGCAGCCCAAAGCCAGCGGGAGGATTTTACAATGAGCAGTTCTTC.

In its sample, this clone was seen once. The chain couples TRBV15 to TRBJ2-6, with D possibly TRBD2 on 5 matching bases. V was pared by 0 bases and J by 2 bases, with 11 bases between. The CDR3 loop spans 17 amino acids. Germline assignment: CDR1 LNHNV and CDR2 YYDKDF (reference sequence). CDR3 amino acids: CATSRDGLWAGANVLTF. The CDR3 DNA reads as TGTGCCACCAGCAGAGATGGACTCTGGGCTGGGGCCAACGTCCTGACTTTC.

This rearrangement joins TRBV4-2 to TRBJ2-2, with D possibly matching TRBD2 (6 bases). The V gene's germline CDR1 is LGHNA and CDR2 YNFKEQ. V lost 1 base to trimming and J lost 4 bases, with 16 bases between them. This CDR3 has 17 residues. This CDR3 is CASSQVEGQGATGELFF. CDR3 coding DNA: TGTGCCAGCAGCCAAGTGGAGGGTCAAGGTGCCACCGGGGAGCTGTTTTTT.

The chain recombines TRBV11-2 with TRBJ2-3; no firm D call. Trimming stripped 4 bases from V and 3 bases from J, with 11 bases between. The germline V gene has CDR1 SGHAT and CDR2 FQNNGV. The CDR3 totals 14 residues. The CDR3 spells CASSSGVETDTQYF. CDR3 DNA: TGTGCCAGCAGCTCCGGCGTAGAAACAGATACGCAGTATTTT. Filled out from reference TRBV11-2 and TRBJ2-3, the complete variable domain reads EAGVAQSPRYKIIEKRQSVAFWCNPISGHATLYWYQQILGQGPKLLIQFQNNGVVDDSQLPKDRFSAERLKGVDSTLKIQPAKLEDSAVYLCASSSGVETDTQYFGPGTRLTVL.

This chain joins TRBV5-1 and TRBJ1-5; TRBD1 matches at 10 bases. The trim removed 4 bases at V and 5 bases at J, leaving 3 bases unmatched. The CDR3 runs 14 residues. Per germline, CDR1 SGHRS and CDR2 YFSETQ. As DNA, the CDR3 is TGCGCCAGCAGCGAAGGGACAGGGGATCAGCCCCAGCATTTT. This translates into CASSEGTGDQPQHF.

This chain links TRBV9 with TRBJ1-2; D remains ambiguous. V dropped 2 bases and J dropped 2 bases, with 4 bases sitting between them. The CDR3 is 12 residues long. In germline, CDR1 is SGDLS, CDR2 YYNGEE. The CDR3 DNA follows: TGTGCCAGCAGCGTCCGGAACTATGGCTACACCTTC. It yields the protein CASSVRNYGYTF. The full variable domain, completed using reference TRBV9 and TRBJ1-2, is DSGVTQTPKHLITATGQRVTLRCSPRSGDLSVYWYQQSLDQGLQFLIQYYNGEERAKGNILERFSAQQFPDLHSELNLSSLELGDSALYFCASSVRNYGYTFGSGTRLTVV.

The genes are TRBV9 and TRBJ2-7; unclear D gene. The germline CDR1 and CDR2 sequences are SGDLS and YYNGEE. Trimming removed 4 bases at V and 1 base at J, with 21 bases between. CDR3 size: 17 residues. CDR3 in DNA: TGTGCCAGCAGCAAGGGATTACTGGCATCACCATCCTACGAGCAGTACTTC. Its translation is CASSKGLLASPSYEQYF.